This TCR beta chain was retrieved from a study of blood T cell repertoires in COVID-19. Study-level information: The study drew acute and convalescent COVID-19 samples from the United States, Italy and Spain. Sources were T cells, B-cell-depleted T cells, or PBMCs; the material itself was cDNA or gDNA.

V lost 2 bases, J lost 6 bases, and 12 bases lay in between. CDR3 size: 13 residues. Germline CDR1 is SGHRS and CDR2 is YFSETQ. Authors' processing steps: Reference gene primer amplification gave estimated nucleated cell counts. TCRdb's table, derived via immunoSEQ multiplex PCR, lists solely in-frame clones and lacks some. The D gene and trimming were derived from the DNA, and the V and J assignments and clone size from that table. The repertoire holds 95,000 to 120,000 clones, with nearly 90% as singletons. The origin of this receptor is a woman in her seventies who had recovered from COVID-19. The sequenced material came from peripheral blood. The gene calls are TRBV5-1 and TRBJ2-7, with D possibly TRBD2 on 5 matching bases. The DNA of the CDR3 is TGCGCCAGCAGCTTCACTCGGGGTGTCGAGCAGTACTTC. Translating gives CASSFTRGVEQYF.